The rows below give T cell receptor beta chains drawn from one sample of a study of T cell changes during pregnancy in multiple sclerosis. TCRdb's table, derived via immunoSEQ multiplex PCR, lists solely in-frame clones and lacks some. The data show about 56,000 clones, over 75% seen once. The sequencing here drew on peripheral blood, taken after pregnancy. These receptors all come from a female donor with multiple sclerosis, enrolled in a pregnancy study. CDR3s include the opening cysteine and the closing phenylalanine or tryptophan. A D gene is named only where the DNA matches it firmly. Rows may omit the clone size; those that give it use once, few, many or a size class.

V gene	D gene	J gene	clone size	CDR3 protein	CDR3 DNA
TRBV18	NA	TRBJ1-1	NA	CASSPYDREAFF	TGTGCCAGCTCACCATACGACAGGGAAGCTTTCTTT
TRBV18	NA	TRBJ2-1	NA	CASSPTFSSSYNEQFF	TGTGCCAGCTCACCTACCTTTTCCAGCTCCTACAATGAGCAGTTCTTC
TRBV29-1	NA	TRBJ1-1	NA	CSVGETGLSEAFF	TGCAGCGTGGGGGAAACAGGGCTCTCTGAAGCTTTCTTT
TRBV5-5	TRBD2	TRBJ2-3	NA	CASMRASGHTDTQYF	TGTGCCAGCATGAGGGCTAGCGGGCACACAGATACGCAGTATTTT
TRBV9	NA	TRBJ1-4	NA	CASSVERGEEKLFF	TGTGCCAGCAGCGTAGAGCGGGGTGAGGAAAAACTGTTTTTT
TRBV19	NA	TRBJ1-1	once	CASSRHPTRSTEAFF	TGTGCCAGTAGTAGACATCCCACTAGGAGCACTGAAGCTTTCTTT
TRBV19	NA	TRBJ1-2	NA	CASSISASATVYGYTF	TGTGCCAGTAGTATTAGCGCGTCCGCTACCGTCTATGGCTACACCTTC
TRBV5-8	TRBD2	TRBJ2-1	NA	CASSFSGTSGQYNEQFF	TGTGCCAGCAGCTTTTCAGGGACTAGCGGGCAATACAATGAGCAGTTCTTC
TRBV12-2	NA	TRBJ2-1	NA	CASRLAFGDRGYNEQFF	TGTGCAAGTCGCTTAGCGTTTGGGGACAGGGGCTACAATGAGCAGTTCTTC
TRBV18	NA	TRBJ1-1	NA	CASSPGGDTEAFF	TGTGCCAGCTCGCCGGGGGGAGACACTGAAGCTTTCTTT
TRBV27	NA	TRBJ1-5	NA	CASSFIDSLFSNQPQHF	TGTGCCAGCAGTTTTATTGACAGCTTATTTAGCAATCAGCCCCAGCATTTT
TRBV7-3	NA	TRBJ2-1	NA	CASSPFAGYNEQFF	TGTGCCAGCAGCCCTTTCGCCGGCTACAATGAGCAGTTCTTC
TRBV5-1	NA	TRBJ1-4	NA	CASSAIGSNEKLFF	TGCGCCAGCAGCGCCATCGGTTCTAATGAAAAACTGTTTTTT
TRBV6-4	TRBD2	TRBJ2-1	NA	CASSPSGGANNEQFF	TGTGCCAGCAGTCCTAGCGGGGGGGCCAATAATGAGCAGTTCTTC
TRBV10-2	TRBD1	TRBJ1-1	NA	CATLDRGLKAFF	TGCGCCACCCTCGACAGGGGGCTTAAAGCTTTCTTT
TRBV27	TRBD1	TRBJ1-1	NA	CASSPGYRGMDAFF	TGTGCCAGCAGTCCCGGATACAGGGGAATGGACGCTTTCTTT
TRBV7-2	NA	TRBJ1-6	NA	CASLRDGQISSPLHF	TGTGCCAGTCTTAGGGATGGACAGATTTCTTCACCCCTCCACTTT
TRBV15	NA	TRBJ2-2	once	CATSRDTGTGGELFF	TGTGCCACCAGCAGAGATACCGGTACGGGCGGGGAGCTGTTTTTT
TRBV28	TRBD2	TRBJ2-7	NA	CASSLWGLAGGLHSYEQYF	TGTGCCAGCAGTTTATGGGGACTAGCGGGGGGTCTACACTCCTACGAGCAGTACTTC
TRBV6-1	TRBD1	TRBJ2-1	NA	CASSDRDRAVNEQFF	TGTGCCAGCAGTGACCGGGACAGGGCGGTCAATGAGCAGTTCTTC
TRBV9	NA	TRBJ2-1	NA	CASSPLGLYSYNEQFF	TGTGCCAGCAGCCCACTTGGGCTATACTCCTACAATGAGCAGTTCTTC
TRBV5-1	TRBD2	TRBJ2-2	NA	CASSLRTSGDTGELFF	TGCGCCAGCAGCCTTCGGACTAGCGGGGACACCGGGGAGCTGTTTTTT
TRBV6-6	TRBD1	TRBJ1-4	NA	CASSPGDRLNEKLFF	TGTGCCAGCAGTCCCGGGGACAGATTAAATGAAAAACTGTTTTTT
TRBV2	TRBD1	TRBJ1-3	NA	CASSDPRDRITNTIYF	TGTGCCAGCAGTGATCCCCGGGACAGGATTACAAACACCATATATTTT
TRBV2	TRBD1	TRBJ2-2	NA	CASSGDRGNANTGELFF	TGTGCCAGCAGTGGGGACAGGGGGAACGCGAACACCGGGGAGCTGTTTTTT
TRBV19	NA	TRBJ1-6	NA	CASSMGRKRGGSYNSPLHF	TGTGCCAGTAGTATGGGCCGGAAGCGGGGCGGCTCCTATAATTCACCCCTCCACTTT
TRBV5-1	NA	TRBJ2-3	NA	CASSYPIGDTQYF	TGCGCCAGCAGCTACCCCATCGGGGATACGCAGTATTTT
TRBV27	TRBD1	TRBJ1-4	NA	CASSSTDRGLPTNEKLFF	TGTGCCAGCAGTTCCACCGACAGGGGGCTACCAACTAATGAAAAACTGTTTTTT
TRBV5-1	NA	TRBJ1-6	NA	CASSLGGRTNSPLHF	TGCGCCAGCAGCTTGGGGGGGCGGACTAATTCACCCCTCCACTTT
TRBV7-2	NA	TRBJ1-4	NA	CASSLRSAEKLFF	TGTGCCAGCAGCTTGCGTTCAGCGGAAAAACTGTTTTTT
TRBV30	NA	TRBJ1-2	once	CAWLGRASREYGYTF	TGTGCCTGGCTTGGTAGGGCTTCTCGGGAGTATGGCTACACCTTC